The 20 T cell receptor beta chains reported below all come from one sample, sequenced in a study of shared clonotypes between healthy human individuals. Generated by immunoSEQ multiplex PCR, the TCRdb table keeps only in-frame clones and is missing some. The sample lists 1 million to 1.2 million clones, approximately 80% occurring once. The specimen sequenced was memory CD4+ T cells from PBMCs. The subset: CD45RA-negative fraction. The receptor source for this set is a man aged 18 to 29 in good health. Some clones in this sample may be carry-over from other donors' samples.

This chain joins TRBV9 and TRBJ1-6, with 7 bases fitting TRBD1. Germline-derived CDR1 and CDR2 are SGDLS and YYNGEE. This CDR3 spans 14 amino acids. V lost 3 bases and J lost 7; bases outside the gene matches: 4. CDR3 amino acids: CASSEGALNSPLHF. In nucleotides, the CDR3 is TGTGCCAGCAGCGAGGGGGCCCTAAATTCACCCCTCCACTTT. The whole variable domain, filled in from reference TRBV9 and TRBJ1-6, reads DSGVTQTPKHLITATGQRVTLRCSPRSGDLSVYWYQQSLDQGLQFLIQYYNGEERAKGNILERFSAQQFPDLHSELNLSSLELGDSALYFCASSEGALNSPLHFGNGTRLTVT.

The chain has TRBV2 and TRBJ2-3; 9 bases are shared with TRBD2. The V and J ends lost 8 bases and 4 bases, in that order; junction bases with no gene match: 7. The CDR3 spans 14 residues. Germline loops: CDR1 SNHLY, CDR2 FYNNEI. The CDR3 sequence: CASVAGVSSDTQYF. The CDR3 coding sequence is TGTGCCAGCGTAGCGGGAGTTTCATCAGATACGCAGTATTTT.

The count of this clone is one. V usage is TRBV7-2 and J usage is TRBJ2-7; no reliable D call. Germline assignment: CDR1 SGHTA and CDR2 FQGNSA. This CDR3 is built from 15 residues. V dropped 8 bases and J dropped 3 bases, with 20 bases sitting between them. This chain's CDR3 is CASALGQDGYYEQYF. The CDR3, as DNA: TGTGCCAGCGCTCTTGGTCAGGACGGGTACTACGAGCAGTACTTC.

V usage is TRBV15 and J usage is TRBJ1-3, with 9 bases that match TRBD1. The J segment lost 0 bases and the V segment lost 5 bases, leaving 11 bases of the junction unmatched. This CDR3 has 18 residues. Looked up from germline, CDR1 is LNHNV and CDR2 is YYDKDF (reference sequence). The CDR3 DNA reads TGTGCCACCAGCGGGGGGACAGGGAAGACCCACTCTGGAAACACCATATATTTT. Translated: CATSGGTGKTHSGNTIYF. The entire variable domain, with the rest obtained from reference TRBV15 and TRBJ1-3, is as follows: DAMVIQNPRYQVTQFGKPVTLSCSQTLNHNVMYWYQQKSSQAPKLLFHYYDKDFNNEADTPDNFQSRRPNTSFCFLDIRSPGLGDTAMYLCATSGGTGKTHSGNTIYFGEGSWLTVV.

The rearrangement links TRBV10-3 to TRBJ1-1; possibly TRBD1 for D (5 bases). V gave up 6 bases and J gave up 6 bases, with 17 bases separating them. This CDR3 contains 14 residues. Germline lookup yields CDR1 ENHRY and CDR2 SYGVKD. The chain's CDR3 is CAIRSSRDAAEAFF. The CDR3 nucleotides are TGTGCCATCAGGTCCAGCAGGGATGCGGCTGAAGCTTTCTTT.

J is TRBJ1-1 and V is TRBV7-2; D gene uncertain. Trimming took off 1 base at V and 3 bases at J, with 6 bases between the two ends. Per germline, CDR1 SGHTA and CDR2 FQGNSA. The CDR3 is 13 residues long. CDR3 residues: CASSLDRDTEAFF. CDR3 bases: TGTGCCAGCAGCTTAGACCGGGACACTGAAGCTTTCTTT. The whole variable domain, remainder taken from reference TRBV7-2 and TRBJ1-1, is GAGVSQSPSNKVTEKGKDVELRCDPISGHTALYWYRQSLGQGLEFLIYFQGNSAPDKSGLPSDRFSAERTGGSVSTLTIQRTQQEDSAVYLCASSLDRDTEAFFGQGTRLTVV.

The chain combines TRBV2 with TRBJ1-4; the D gene is possibly TRBD1 (6 bases). Germline assignment: CDR1 SNHLY and CDR2 FYNNEI. This CDR3 is built from 15 residues. The V gene lost 8 bases and the J gene lost 7 bases, with 20 bases spanning the gap. In nucleotides, the CDR3 is TGTGCCAGCGGCCGGGAGGGGGGAGTTGGTGAAAAACTGTTTTTT. It translates to CASGREGGVGEKLFF.

This clone was observed a handful of times. V is TRBV15 and J is TRBJ1-4; unclear D gene. V lost 1 base to trimming and J lost 4 bases, with 7 bases between them. CDR3 length equals 14 residues. Germline-derived CDR1 and CDR2 are LNHNV and YYDKDF (reference sequence). CDR3 nucleotide sequence: TGTGCCACCAGCAGAGTTGACGGTAATGAAAAACTGTTTTTT. Protein: CATSRVDGNEKLFF.

The J gene is TRBJ2-7, the V gene TRBV5-6, with D hard to call. The CDR3 totals 15 residues. Germline values: CDR1 SGHDT, CDR2 YYEEEE. The ends were cut back, 4 bases at V and 6 bases at J, with 20 bases in the middle. For the CDR3, the DNA is TGTGCCAGCAGCCCCCGGTGGGCGCTGCTAGGCGAGCAGTACTTC. It codes for CASSPRWALLGEQYF.

This chain links TRBV13 with TRBJ2-7; 11 nucleotides line up with TRBD2. V trimming: 2 bases; J trimming: 5 bases; junction bases outside the gene matches: 8. The germline V gene has CDR1 PRHDT and CDR2 FYEKMQ (reference sequence). This CDR3 contains 16 residues. The CDR3 region is CASSLRSGRVIDEQYF. The CDR3 DNA reads TGTGCCAGCAGCTTACGTAGCGGGAGGGTGATTGACGAGCAGTACTTC. Using reference TRBV13 and TRBJ2-7 for the parts outside the CDR3, the full variable domain is AAGVIQSPRHLIKEKRETATLKCYPIPRHDTVYWYQQGPGQDPQFLISFYEKMQSDKGSIPDRFSAQQFSDYHSELNMSSLELGDSALYFCASSLRSGRVIDEQYFGPGTRLTVT.

The chain combines TRBV10-3 with TRBJ1-2; D possibly corresponds to TRBD1 (6 bases). This CDR3 has 15 residues. V lost 5 bases and J lost 3, with 16 bases in between. Germline CDR1 is ENHRY and CDR2 is SYGVKD. Here the CDR3 reads CAISTQGFLDYGYTF. In nucleotides, the CDR3 is TGTGCCATCAGTACACAGGGCTTTTTAGACTATGGCTACACCTTC.

CDR3 sequence: CASTTPGQGFFSGTYEQYF. As DNA, the CDR3 is TGTGCCAGCACCACACCGGGACAGGGTTTCTTTTCGGGCACCTACGAGCAGTACTTC. This chain connects TRBV28 to TRBJ2-7, with 9 bases fitting TRBD1. With 7 bases clipped from V and 2 bases from J, the junction kept 21 bases outside the gene matches. Germline CDR1 and CDR2: MDHEN and SYDVKM. The CDR3 loop spans 19 amino acids.

With respect to this clone: A read error is possible here, since a much larger clone lies one base away. The chain recombines TRBV14 with TRBJ1-4, with TRBD1 identical over 7 bases. Germline V gene lookup returns CDR1 SGHDN and CDR2 FVKESK. The V segment lost 4 bases and the J segment 0 bases; nucleotides outside the gene matches: 2. This CDR3 region has 15 residues. The CDR3 bases are TGTGCCAGCAGCCGTACAGGGGCAACTAATGAAAAACTGTTTTTT. It codes for CASSRTGATNEKLFF.

In its sample, this clone was seen a few times. The V and J genes are TRBV7-9 and TRBJ2-7; 7 bases line up with TRBD2. Trimming removed 4 bases from V and 3 bases from J; junction bases left unmatched: 9. The CDR3 is 15 amino acids. Germline V gene sequence: CDR1 SEHNR, CDR2 FQNEAQ (reference sequence). The CDR3 loop reads CASSSLREESYEQYF. The CDR3 nucleotides are TGTGCCAGCAGCTCCCTCCGGGAGGAGAGCTACGAGCAGTACTTC.

In the case of this clone: This may arise from a read error, as a much more abundant clone is one base away. The chain is built from TRBV25-1 and TRBJ2-7; tentative D call: TRBD2 (5 bases). The CDR3 is 14 residues long. Germline CDR1 and CDR2: MGHDK and SYGVNS. Trimming removed 3 bases at V and 11 bases at J, with 20 bases between. In nucleotides, the CDR3 is TGTGCCAGCAGTGACCGACTATCGGGCGAGGTAAAGTACTTC. Protein product: CASSDRLSGEVKYF.

The chain recombines TRBV28 with TRBJ2-7; the match to TRBD2 covers 9 bases. Germline lookup yields CDR1 MDHEN and CDR2 SYDVKM. After removal of 2 bases from V and 2 bases from J, the junction contained 16 bases not matched to a gene. The CDR3 has 19 amino acids. CDR3 sequence reads: CASSLIRGGRLAAPYEQYF. The CDR3 DNA follows: TGTGCCAGCAGTTTAATCCGGGGGGGGCGACTAGCGGCACCCTACGAGCAGTACTTC.

This sequence joins TRBV6-6 and TRBJ2-7, with a possible D match to TRBD1 (5 bases). V gave up 6 bases and J gave up 4 bases, with 19 bases separating them. The CDR3 has 15 amino acids. Germline V gene lookup returns CDR1 MNHNY and CDR2 SVGAGI (reference sequence). CDR3 sequence (DNA): TGTGCCAGCAGGCCCCGTACGACAGTCGGGTACGAGCAGTACTTC. As protein: CASRPRTTVGYEQYF.

As for this clone: A read error is likely here: a far larger clone is one base away. The chain couples TRBV7-9 to TRBJ1-2; maybe TRBD1 (6 bases). Trimming shortened V by 3 bases and J by 0 bases, and 8 bases separated the two germline ends. Germline V lookup: CDR1 SEHNR, CDR2 FQNEAQ (reference sequence). The CDR3 consists of 14 residues. In DNA, the CDR3 is TGTGCCAGCAGCTTCGGACAGCCTAACTATGGCTACACCTTC. Amino acid sequence: CASSFGQPNYGYTF.

The rearrangement uses TRBV5-4 and TRBJ2-5, with TRBD2 identical over 14 bases. The trim removed 4 bases at V and 3 bases at J, leaving 11 bases unmatched. Germline V lookup: CDR1 SGHNT, CDR2 YYREEE (reference sequence). The CDR3 is 18 residues long. The CDR3 is CASSPPGLAGVGEETQYF. CDR3 bases: TGTGCCAGCAGCCCTCCGGGACTAGCGGGAGTCGGGGAAGAGACCCAGTACTTC.

V usage is TRBV19 and J usage is TRBJ1-4, with D maybe TRBD1 (5 bases). The germline CDR1 and CDR2 sequences are LNHDA and SQIVND (reference sequence). CDR3 length: 15 residues. V dropped 3 bases and J dropped 6 bases, with 14 bases sitting between them. CDR3 nucleotides: TGTGCCAGTAGTATGGACGGGGCAACCGATGAAAAACTGTTTTTT. Protein: CASSMDGATDEKLFF.